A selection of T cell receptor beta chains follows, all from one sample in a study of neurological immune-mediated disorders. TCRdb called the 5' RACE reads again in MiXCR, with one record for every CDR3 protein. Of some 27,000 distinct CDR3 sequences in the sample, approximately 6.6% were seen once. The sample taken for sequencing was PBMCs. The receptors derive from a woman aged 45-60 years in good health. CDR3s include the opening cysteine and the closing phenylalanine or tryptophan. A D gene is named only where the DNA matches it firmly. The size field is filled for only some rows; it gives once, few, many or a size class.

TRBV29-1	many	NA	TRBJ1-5	TGCAGCGTTGGGGGTAGCAATCAGCCCCAGCATTTT	CSVGGSNQPQHF
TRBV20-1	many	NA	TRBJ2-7	TGCAGTGCCACGTCCTTGGGGACCTCCTACGAGCAGTACTTC	CSATSLGTSYEQYF
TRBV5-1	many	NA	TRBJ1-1	TGCGCCAGCAGCTCCAGACCCGAAGGGGCGGGAAACACTGAAGCTTTCTTT	CASSSRPEGAGNTEAFF
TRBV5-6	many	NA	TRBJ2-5	TGTGCCAGCAGCTTAAAAAACGGGGAGACCCAGTACTTC	CASSLKNGETQYF
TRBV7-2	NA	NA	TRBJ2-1	TGTGCCAGCAGCCCGCCCTCCTTGGCCCCGTTCTTC	CASSPPSLAPFF
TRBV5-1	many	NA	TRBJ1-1	TGCGCCAGCAAGTCGATGGATAAAGCTTTCTTT	CASKSMDKAFF
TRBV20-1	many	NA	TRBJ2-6	TGCAGTGCCAGGACAGTTACCAGCTCTGGGGCCAACGTCCTGACTTTC	CSARTVTSSGANVLTF
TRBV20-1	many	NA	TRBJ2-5	TGCAGTGCTAGAGAGGGGGTACTGGGTGGGAGACGGGAGACCCAGTACTTC	CSAREGVLGGRRETQYF
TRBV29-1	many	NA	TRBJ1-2	TGCAGCGTTGAACACAGGGATAACTATGGCTACACCTTC	CSVEHRDNYGYTF
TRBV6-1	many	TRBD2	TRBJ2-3	TGTGCCAGCAGTTTCTACGGGACTAGCGGGACTGGGGCAGATACGCAGTATTTT	CASSFYGTSGTGADTQYF
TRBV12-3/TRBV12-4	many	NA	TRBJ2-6	TGTGCCAGCAGCCCCCTTTCTGGGGCCAACGTCCTGACTTTC	CASSPLSGANVLTF
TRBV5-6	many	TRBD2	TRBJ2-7	TGTGCCAGCAGCTTCAGCGGGATGGGCGAGCAGTACTTC	CASSFSGMGEQYF
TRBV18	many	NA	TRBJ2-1	TGTGCCAGCTCACCACCGGCGGGGAAAAACAATGAGCAGTTCTTC	CASSPPAGKNNEQFF
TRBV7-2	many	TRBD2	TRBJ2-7	TGTGCCAGCAGCTTATGGCGGGGGAACTACGAGCAGTACTTC	CASSLWRGNYEQYF
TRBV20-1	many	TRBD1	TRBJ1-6	TGCAGTGTTCGACAGGGGGATTCACCCCTCCACTTT	CSVRQGDSPLHF
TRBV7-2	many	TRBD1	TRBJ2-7	TGTGCCAGCAGCTTAGCCGACAGGGTAGGCGAGCAGTACTTC	CASSLADRVGEQYF
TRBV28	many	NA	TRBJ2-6	TGTGCCAGCAGCCCGACGTTGGGGGCCAACGTCCTGACTTTC	CASSPTLGANVLTF
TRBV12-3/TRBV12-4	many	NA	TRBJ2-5	TGTGCCAGCAGGGAGGGGGTACAGCACGAGACCCAGTACTTC	CASREGVQHETQYF
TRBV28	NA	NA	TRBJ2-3	TGTGCCAGCATTTTTCTCCAGGGAGGCACAGATACGCAGTATTTT	CASIFLQGGTDTQYF
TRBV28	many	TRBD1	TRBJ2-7	TGTGCCAGCAGGACCGGGACAGCAGCCTACGAGCAGTACTTC	CASRTGTAAYEQYF
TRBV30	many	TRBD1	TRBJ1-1	TGTGCCTGGAGGGGGGACAGACGCACTGAAGCTTTCTTT	CAWRGDRRTEAFF
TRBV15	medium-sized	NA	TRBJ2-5	TGTGCCACCAGCAAGCCAGGGGAGACCCAGTACTTC	CATSKPGETQYF
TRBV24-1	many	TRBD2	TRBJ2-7	TGTGCCACCAGTGATTTTACCAGCGGGGGGGAAGAGCAGTACTTC	CATSDFTSGGEEQYF
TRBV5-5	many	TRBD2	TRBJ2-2	TGTGCCAGCAGCTTGGTGGCTAGCGGGTACAGGGAGCTGTTTTTT	CASSLVASGYRELFF
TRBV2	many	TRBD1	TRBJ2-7	TGTGCCAGCAGCCCCGGGACAGCCTACGAGCAGTACTTC	CASSPGTAYEQYF
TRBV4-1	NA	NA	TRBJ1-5	TGCGCCAGCAGCCAAGAGTGGGATCAGCCCCAGCATTTT	CASSQEWDQPQHF
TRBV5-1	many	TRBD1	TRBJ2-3	TGCGCCAGCAGCTTGGGACAGGGTAACACAGATACGCAGTATTTT	CASSLGQGNTDTQYF
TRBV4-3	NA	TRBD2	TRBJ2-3	TGCGCCAGCAGCCAAGAGGCCGGACTAGCGGGAGATACGCAGTATTTT	CASSQEAGLAGDTQYF
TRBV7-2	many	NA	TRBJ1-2	TGTGCCAGCAGCCCAATAATGGGGGGCGGGAGCGGCTACACCTTC	CASSPIMGGGSGYTF
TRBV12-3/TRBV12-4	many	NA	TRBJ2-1	TGTGCCAGCTCACTAGGGGATGAGCAGTTCTTC	CASSLGDEQFF
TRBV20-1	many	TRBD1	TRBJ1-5	TGCAGCGGGGGGACAGGGGGCGTCGGCAATCAGCCCCAGCATTTT	CSGGTGGVGNQPQHF
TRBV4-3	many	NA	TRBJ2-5	TGCGCCAGCAGCCAAGATCGACGGGAGACCCAGTACTTC	CASSQDRRETQYF
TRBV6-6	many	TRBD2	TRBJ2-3	TGTGCCAGCAGTTCTCACCAAGCGGGGAAAAACACAGATACGCAGTATTTT	CASSSHQAGKNTDTQYF
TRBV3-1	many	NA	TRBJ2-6	TGTGCCAGCAGCGACCGAGTCGGGGGGCGCACTGGGGCCAACGTCCTGACTTTC	CASSDRVGGRTGANVLTF
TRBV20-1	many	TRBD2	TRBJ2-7	TGCAGTGCTAGCGCTAGCTCCTTAGCGGGAGCAGGCAACGAGCAGTACTTC	CSASASSLAGAGNEQYF
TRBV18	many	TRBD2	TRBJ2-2	TGTGCCAGCTCAATAACTAGCGGGAGAATCCCCGGGGAGCTGTTTTTT	CASSITSGRIPGELFF
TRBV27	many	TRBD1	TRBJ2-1	TGTGCCACGGGGCAGGGGGCGGCCGATGAGCAGTTCTTC	CATGQGAADEQFF
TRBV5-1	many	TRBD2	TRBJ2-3	TGCGCCAGCAGCTTGCTGCGGGAGGCCCGCACAGATACGCAGTATTTT	CASSLLREARTDTQYF
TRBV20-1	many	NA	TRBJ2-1	TGCAGTGCTAGAGCCGCCGGGGGTATAGCGACCTTCGATGAGCAGTTCTTC	CSARAAGGIATFDEQFF
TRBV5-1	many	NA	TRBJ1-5	TGCGCCAGCAGCCGGGGGGCGGATGAGCCCCAGCATTTT	CASSRGADEPQHF
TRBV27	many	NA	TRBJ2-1	TGTGCCAGCAGTTTATCTTCGGACCATTACAATGAGCAGTTCTTC	CASSLSSDHYNEQFF
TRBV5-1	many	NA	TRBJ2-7	TGCGCCAGCAGCTTGGGCGTAGGAGACTACGAGCAGTACTTC	CASSLGVGDYEQYF
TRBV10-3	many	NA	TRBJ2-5	TGTGCCATCAGTGAGTCGACAGGCCAAGAGACCCAGTACTTC	CAISESTGQETQYF
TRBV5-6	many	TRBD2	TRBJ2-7	TGTGCCAGCAGCTTGCAGGGCGGGGGGATCTACGAGCAGTACTTC	CASSLQGGGIYEQYF
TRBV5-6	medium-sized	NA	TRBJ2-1	TGTGCCAGCAGTGAATGGACAGTCGCCTACAATGAGCAGTTCTTC	CASSEWTVAYNEQFF
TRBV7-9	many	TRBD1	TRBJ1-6	TGTGCCAGCAGCCCGACAGGGGAAAGGAATTCACCCCTCCACTTT	CASSPTGERNSPLHF
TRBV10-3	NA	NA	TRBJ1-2	TGTGTCATCAGTGAGTCTTGGGCAACCCCCTCGGTCTATGGCTACACCTTC	CVISESWATPSVYGYTF
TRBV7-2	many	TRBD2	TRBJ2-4	TGTGCCAGCAGCTTTACTAGCGGGCCTGCAAACATTCAGTACTTC	CASSFTSGPANIQYF